This TCR beta chain originates from a study of shared clonotypes between healthy human individuals. The method was immunoSEQ multiplex PCR; TCRdb's version includes in-frame clones alone and lacks a portion of them. This table holds 2 million to 2.5 million clones, under 97% found once. J gave up 1 base and V 2 bases, and 9 bases lay outside the gene matches. The CDR3 contains 17 residues. Looked up from germline, CDR1 is SGHRS and CDR2 is YFSETQ. All the donors were Caucasian adults who lived in Nashville, Tennessee. Input material: naive CD4+ T cells sorted from blood. The sample's subset: CD45RA+ positively selected. The TCR comes from a man aged 18 to 29 in good health. The chain couples TRBV5-1 to TRBJ2-4; the match to TRBD1 covers 7 bases. The CDR3 here is CASSFATGFGAKNIQYF. The CDR3 DNA follows: TGCGCCAGCAGCTTCGCGACAGGGTTTGGGGCCAAAAACATTCAGTACTTC.